These 30 T cell receptor beta chains came from one sample sequenced in a study of T-cell reconstitution after alpha-beta-depleted transplantation in children. Unique molecular identifiers tagged the TCRbeta library. TCRdb used MiXCR to reprocess the PCR reads, holding one entry per CDR3 protein. This sample yields roughly 300,000 distinct CDR3 sequences, of which roughly 11% are seen a single time; around 24% belongs to the top ten. The sample was peripheral blood, taken 180 days after TCRalphabeta/CD19-depleted stem cell transplant. The receptors were sampled from a male patient under 10 years old who had a stem cell transplant for chronic granulomatous disease, so the T cells may come from the graft donor.

Ten or more counts support this clonotype. The V gene is TRBV12-3 or TRBV12-4, the J gene TRBJ2-5; 13 bases are shared with TRBD2. Trimming cost V 6 bases and J 2 bases; bases outside gene matches: 6. The CDR3 runs 16 residues. The DNA of the CDR3 is TGTGCCAGCAGAACATCACTAGCGGGGGGGCAAGAGACCCAGTACTTC. Amino acids: CASRTSLAGGQETQYF.

The V gene is TRBV30, the J gene TRBJ1-2; the D gene is possibly TRBD1 (5 bases). Germline CDR1 reads GTSNPN; CDR2 reads SVGIG (reference sequence). V gave up 3 bases and J gave up 8 bases, with 22 bases separating them. The CDR3 consists of 15 residues. The CDR3 nucleotides read TGTGCCTGGAGCATAACCCCAGGGCCTCTCCGGGGCTACACCTTC. Translated: CAWSITPGPLRGYTF.

This clonotype has ten or more counts. The chain combines TRBV12-3 or TRBV12-4 with TRBJ1-1; D is undetermined. The CDR3 loop spans 14 amino acids. Trimming removed 6 bases from V and 0 bases from J, with 11 bases in between. CDR3 region: CASRTDLLNTEAFF. The CDR3 bases are TGTGCCAGCAGGACGGACTTACTGAACACTGAAGCTTTCTTT.

On this clonotype itself: A single base separates this from a much larger clone, so it may be a read error. Likely a read error: the CDR3 ends without its conserved phenylalanine or tryptophan. The rearrangement uses TRBV28 and TRBJ2-1; 10 bases match TRBD1. The CDR3 has 14 residues. Germline CDR1 is MDHEN and CDR2 is SYDVKM. J gave up 3 bases and V 7 bases, and 3 bases lay outside the gene matches. The CDR3 loop reads CASKWTGGYNEQFL. The CDR3 nucleotides are TGTGCCAGCAAGTGGACAGGGGGCTACAATGAGCAGTTCTTA.

This clonotype showed up many times. The chain employs TRBV28 and TRBJ2-7; 9 bases are a match to TRBD2. V lost 7 bases, J lost 3 bases, and 4 bases stayed unmatched. CDR1 MDHEN and CDR2 SYDVKM come from the germline V gene. The CDR3 is 13 amino acids. CDR3 region: CASIAGVSYEQYF. Written as DNA, the CDR3 is TGTGCCAGCATAGCGGGAGTCAGCTACGAGCAGTACTTC. Filled out from reference TRBV28 and TRBJ2-7, the complete variable domain reads DVKVTQSSRYLVKRTGEKVFLECVQDMDHENMFWYRQDPGLGLRLIYFSYDVKMKEKGDIPEGYSVSREKKERFSLILESASTNQTSMYLCASIAGVSYEQYFGPGTRLTVT.

About this clonotype itself: Possible read error: a much larger clone is one base away. The V and J genes are TRBV13 and TRBJ1-5; a weak D match, TRBD1 (5 bases). The CDR3 is 16 residues long. Germline lookup yields CDR1 PRHDT and CDR2 FYEKMQ (reference sequence). The CDR3 loop reads CASSFGHRISNQPRHF. As DNA, the CDR3 is TGTGCCAGCAGCTTTGGGCACAGGATTAGCAATCAGCCCCGGCATTTT. Full variable domain (missing parts from reference TRBV13 and TRBJ1-5): AAGVIQSPRHLIKEKRETATLKCYPIPRHDTVYWYQQGPGQDPQFLISFYEKMQSDKGSIPDRFSAQQFSDYHSELNMSSLELGDSALYFCASSFGHRISNQPRHFGDGTRLSIL.

This clonotype was seen at least ten times. The chain uses TRBV7-2 and TRBJ2-3; 7 positions match TRBD2. The germline V gene encodes CDR1 SGHTA and CDR2 FQGNSA. This CDR3 is built from 14 residues. V gave up 6 bases and J gave up 5 bases; unmatched junction bases: 8. CDR3 coding DNA: TGTGCCAGCAGTCATTACACTAGCGAAGATACGCAGTATTTT. Protein sequence: CASSHYTSEDTQYF.

This clonotype was counted ten times or more. V and J are TRBV29-1 and TRBJ2-2; the D is unclear. From germline, CDR1 is SQVTM and CDR2 ANQGSEA. V lost 3 bases, J lost 2 bases, and 10 bases lay in between. The CDR3 spans 14 residues. The CDR3 here is CSVELDLNTGELFF. DNA of the CDR3: TGCAGCGTTGAGCTAGATCTAAACACCGGGGAGCTGTTTTTT.

This clonotype was recorded at least ten times. V and J are TRBV6-6 and TRBJ1-5; no clear D gene. This CDR3 spans 12 amino acids. The germline CDR1 and CDR2 sequences are MNHNY and SVGAGI (reference sequence). V was cut by 5 bases and J by 4 bases, with 6 bases left in between. The CDR3 region is CASSATNQPQHF. The CDR3 coding sequence is TGTGCCAGCAGTGCCACTAATCAGCCCCAGCATTTT.

There are many counts of this clonotype. This sequence joins TRBV7-2 and TRBJ1-2, with no clear D. The CDR3 has 13 residues. Germline-derived CDR1 and CDR2 are SGHTA and FQGNSA. V was trimmed by 2 bases and J by 8 bases, leaving 12 bases between them. Here the CDR3 reads CASSLIVHQGYTF. The CDR3 coding sequence is TGTGCCAGCAGCTTAATCGTTCACCAGGGCTACACCTTC.

This clonotype was picked up many times. The chain combines TRBV10-3 with TRBJ2-7; 7 positions match TRBD2. V trimming: 4 bases; J trimming: 3 bases; junction bases outside the gene matches: 3. Germline V gives CDR1 ENHRY, CDR2 SYGVKD. There are 13 residues in the CDR3. CDR3 in DNA: TGTGCCATCAGTGTCCGGGACTACTACGAGCAGTACTTC. Its translation is CAISVRDYYEQYF.

Of note for this clonotype: A much larger clone sits a single nucleotide away, making a read error possible. The chain combines TRBV24-1 with TRBJ2-5; D tentatively reads TRBD1 or TRBD2 (6 bases each). This CDR3 spans 16 amino acids. CDR1 is KGHDR and CDR2 is SFDVKD in the germline V gene. Written as DNA, the CDR3 is TGTGCCACCAGTGATTGGGCCGGAGGGGGGAACGGGACCCATTACTTC. Protein: CATSDWAGGGNGTHYF.

Concerning this clonotype itself: A read error may be the cause here, since a much bigger clone is one base away. V is TRBV18 and J is TRBJ1-2; D is unclear. This CDR3 has 15 amino acids. Per the germline V gene, CDR1 is KGHSH and CDR2 is LQKENI. CDR3 in DNA: TGTGCCAGCTCACCACCGAGGAGGGCTAACTATGGCGACACCTTC. Its translation is CASSPPRRANYGDTF.

The chain has TRBV11-2 and TRBJ2-3; 8 nucleotides agree with TRBD1. This CDR3 has 18 residues. Germline CDR1 SGHAT, CDR2 FQNNGV. V trimming: 2 bases; J trimming: 1 base; junction bases outside the gene matches: 11. The CDR3 DNA reads TGTGCCAGCAGCTTAAGATACCAGGACAGGGCTGGCACAGATACGCAGTATTTT. Amino acids: CASSLRYQDRAGTDTQYF.

This clonotype was counted at least ten times. This chain links TRBV27 with TRBJ2-1, with D hard to call. Between the trimmed V and J ends, which lost 6 bases and 0 bases, there was a span of 12 bases. CDR1 MNHEY and CDR2 SMNVEV come from the germline V gene (reference sequence). The length of the CDR3 is 15 residues. CDR3 nucleotides: TGTGCCAGCAGCCACCAAGAGAGCTCCTACAATGAGCAGTTCTTC. Translation: CASSHQESSYNEQFF.

This clonotype was seen many times. The rearrangement joins TRBV18 to TRBJ2-7; D not certain. Deletions cut 1 base from V and 2 bases from J, with 3 bases between. This CDR3 has 12 amino acids. Germline V lookup: CDR1 KGHSH, CDR2 LQKENI. CDR3 coding DNA: TGTGCCAGCTCACCACAGACCTACGAGCAGTACTTC. Translated, it gives CASSPQTYEQYF.

This clonotype was seen at least ten times. The chain has TRBV12-3 or TRBV12-4 and TRBJ2-1, with D maybe TRBD2 (6 bases). This CDR3 has 15 residues. V was cut by 1 base and J by 7 bases, with 14 bases left in between. CDR3 nucleotides: TGTGCCAGCAGTTTAGGTAGCGGTCCAAGGAATGAGCAGTTCTTC. Translation: CASSLGSGPRNEQFF.

This clonotype was found many times. The gene calls are TRBV4-3 and TRBJ1-2, with TRBD1 identical over 10 bases. Germline V gene data show CDR1 as LGHNA and CDR2 as YSLEER. The trim removed 4 bases at V and 5 bases at J, leaving 7 bases unmatched. The length of the CDR3 is 15 residues. CDR3 protein: CASSRDRGQGYGYTF. As DNA, the CDR3 is TGCGCCAGCAGCCGAGACAGGGGGCAAGGTTATGGCTACACCTTC.

This clonotype came up many times. The chain carries TRBV7-2 and TRBJ2-1; D not resolved. Germline CDR1 reads SGHTA; CDR2 reads FQGNSA. The V end was cut by 7 bases, the J end by 4 bases, with 11 bases between. This CDR3 spans 13 amino acids. As DNA, the CDR3 is TGTGCCAGCACCCCGTCGAGGTACAATGAGCAGTTCTTC. Translated: CASTPSRYNEQFF.

In this sample, this clonotype turned up many times. This rearrangement joins TRBV5-1 to TRBJ2-1, with D hard to call. From germline, CDR1 is SGHRS and CDR2 YFSETQ. With 0 bases removed from V and 4 bases from J, the gap between germline ends came to 8 bases. The CDR3 is made up of 14 amino acids. The CDR3 DNA is TGCGCCAGCAGCTTGGACGTAGTTTACAATGAGCAGTTCTTC. Its translation is CASSLDVVYNEQFF.

This clonotype has at least ten counts. Sequence at one end of the junction differs from germline and may be a read error. The rearrangement joins TRBV20-1 to TRBJ2-4; 9 positions agree with TRBD2. The CDR3 runs 12 residues. Germline V gives CDR1 DFQATT, CDR2 SNEGSKA (reference sequence). The CDR3 is CSARDPILAGNF. Written as DNA, the CDR3 is TGCAGTGCTAGAGATCCAATTCTAGCGGGAAACTTC.

This clonotype was detected ten times or more. The chain links TRBV11-2 to TRBJ2-2; weak D call: TRBD2 (6 bases). This CDR3 has 15 residues. Trimming cost V 2 bases and J 7 bases, with 14 bases left between them. Germline assignment: CDR1 SGHAT and CDR2 FQNNGV. The CDR3 DNA is TGTGCCAGCAGCTTAAATCCAGTGACTAGCGGGGAGCTGTTTTTT. This translates into CASSLNPVTSGELFF.

This clonotype was observed at least ten times. This chain links TRBV12-3 or TRBV12-4 with TRBJ2-6; possible D gene TRBD2, 5 bases. Trimming removed 3 bases from V and 1 base from J, with 25 bases in between. This CDR3 has 21 amino acids. Here the CDR3 reads CASSLGVLRLRSPSGANVLTF. CDR3 nucleotide sequence: TGTGCCAGCAGTTTGGGAGTCCTCAGGCTTAGGTCTCCGTCTGGGGCCAACGTCCTGACTTTC.

Many counts were recorded for this clonotype. One end of the junction does not line up with germline, which may come from a read error. The J gene is TRBJ2-7, the V gene TRBV4-1; D is tentatively TRBD1 or TRBD2 (6 bases each). Germline CDR1 is MGHRA and CDR2 is YSYEKL. The CDR3 has 14 residues. The CDR3: CASSQDLEGRGHHF. The CDR3 coding sequence is TGCGCCAGCAGCCAAGATTTGGAGGGACGGGGACACCATTTC.

This clonotype was seen ten or more times. DNA for the CDR3: TGTGCCAGCAGTCGCGGGACTACCTACGAGCAGTACTTC. Protein sequence: CASSRGTTYEQYF. The chain is built from TRBV27 and TRBJ2-7; 7 bases line up with TRBD2. Germline assignment: CDR1 MNHEY and CDR2 SMNVEV (reference sequence). V shed 5 bases, J shed 2 bases, and the junction held 3 bases outside the gene matches. The CDR3 totals 13 residues.

This clonotype was detected many times. The chain has TRBV7-8 and TRBJ2-3, with 7 bases matching TRBD2. The CDR3 consists of 15 residues. Germline assignment: CDR1 SGHVS and CDR2 FQNEAQ. The V segment lost 0 bases and the J segment 5 bases; nucleotides outside the gene matches: 5. In DNA form, the CDR3 reads TGTGCCAGCAGCTTAGCATTAGCGGGCCTAGATACGCAGTATTTT. This encodes CASSLALAGLDTQYF.

In regard to this clonotype: Possible read error: a much larger clone is one base away. The chain is built from TRBV7-9 and TRBJ2-1; D gene unclear. CDR1 and CDR2 (germline): SEHNR, FQNEAQ (reference sequence). CDR3 size: 14 residues. The CDR3 DNA follows: TGTTCCAGCAGCCCGCACAAACCTTCCCCGGTGGGGTTCTTC. Protein: CSSSPHKPSPVGFF.

This clonotype was picked up many times. This rearrangement joins TRBV12-3 or TRBV12-4 to TRBJ1-2; D gene ambiguous. V was trimmed by 3 bases and J by 6 bases, leaving 8 bases between them. This CDR3 is 12 amino acids long. The CDR3 nucleotides are TGTGCCAGCAGTTTGTGGAACGATGGCTACACCTTC. It specifies CASSLWNDGYTF.

This clonotype occurred many times. J is TRBJ1-6 and V is TRBV5-8; D remains ambiguous. The CDR3 runs 13 residues. CDR1 and CDR2 (germline): SGHTS, YDEGEE. Trimming took 1 base from V and 8 from J, leaving 7 bases between them. The CDR3 nucleotides are TGTGCCAGCAGCTTGTGGAGTGATTCACCCCTCCACTTT. This gives the protein CASSLWSDSPLHF.

This clonotype was seen many times. This sequence joins TRBV20-1 and TRBJ2-2; D is ambiguous. The CDR3 spans 13 residues. Trimming left V 8 bases short and J 6 bases short, with 16 bases between. Germline V gene lookup returns CDR1 DFQATT and CDR2 SNEGSKA (reference sequence). CDR3 nucleotide sequence: TGCAGTTCAGGCCAGGATGGTGCCGGGGAGCTGTTTTTT. This sequence encodes CSSGQDGAGELFF.